A selection of T cell receptor beta chains follows, all from one sample in a study of regulatory T cells in long-lasting Graves disease. MiXCR, run by TCRdb on the multiplex PCR reads, gives a single entry per CDR3 protein. This table holds 450,000 to 500,000 distinct CDR3 sequences, 15% to 20% found once. The same data also went into a second study, on T cells in Graves' hyperthyroidism and ophthalmopathy.

The source was peripheral blood mononuclear cells (PBMCs), collected at new diagnosis, from a patient treated with antithyroid drugs. The receptors were sampled from a middle-aged man with Graves disease. CDR3s include the opening cysteine and the closing phenylalanine or tryptophan. Each record gives: J gene, D gene, V gene, clone size, CDR3 protein, CDR3 DNA. The D gene is left open where the match is weak. Rows may omit the clone size; those that give it use once, few, many or a size class.

>TRBJ2-7|TRBD2|TRBV12-3/TRBV12-4|NA
CASSYRGGRLEQYF
TGTGCCAGCAGTTATCGCGGGGGTCGCCTTGAGCAGTACTTC
>TRBJ1-1|NA|TRBV5-1|NA
CASSEWVNTEAFF
TGCGCCAGCAGCGAATGGGTCAACACTGAAGCTTTCTTT
>TRBJ2-7|NA|TRBV6-1|many
CASSSWDTYEQYF
TGTGCCAGCAGTAGCTGGGATACCTACGAGCAGTACTTC
>TRBJ1-2|TRBD1|TRBV7-9|once
CASTPFGTGGGYTF
TGTGCCAGCACCCCATTTGGGACAGGGGGTGGCTACACCTTC
>TRBJ1-1|NA|TRBV19|few
CASRPGRTNTEAFF
TGTGCCAGTAGGCCGGGACGGACGAACACTGAAGCTTTCTTT
>TRBJ1-3|NA|TRBV7-2|many
CASSSYFGNTIYF
TGTGCCAGCAGCTCCTACTTTGGAAACACCATATATTTT
>TRBJ2-7|NA|TRBV18|few
CASSPQTGAYEQYF
TGTGCCAGCTCACCACAAACAGGAGCCTACGAGCAGTACTTC
>TRBJ1-4|NA|TRBV27|many
CASSLAIPSRGLSEKLFF
TGTGCCAGCAGTTTAGCAATACCGTCGAGAGGGCTCAGTGAAAAACTGTTTTTT
>TRBJ2-3|NA|TRBV15|NA
CATSRQGSPTDTQYF
TGTGCCACCAGCAGACAGGGTAGTCCCACAGATACGCAGTATTTT
>TRBJ1-5|NA|TRBV4-2|few
CASSQAGGRGNQPQHF
TGTGCCAGCAGCCAAGCGGGAGGTAGGGGCAATCAGCCCCAGCATTTT
>TRBJ2-7|NA|TRBV10-3|many
CAISQVSARYEQYF
TGTGCCATCAGTCAAGTCAGTGCTCGGTACGAGCAGTACTTC
>TRBJ2-7|NA|TRBV28|many
CASRRPESYEQYF
TGTGCCAGCAGGAGACCCGAGAGTTACGAGCAGTACTTC
>TRBJ2-5|TRBD1|TRBV7-9|few
CASSLAPGQGEETQYF
TGTGCCAGCAGCTTAGCGCCGGGACAGGGGGAAGAGACCCAGTACTTC
>TRBJ2-3|NA|TRBV9|NA
CASSVLGESDTQYF
TGTGCCAGCAGCGTTCTAGGGGAATCCGATACGCAGTATTTT
>TRBJ2-1|NA|TRBV28|few
CASSLGGIFYNEQFF
TGTGCCAGCAGTTTAGGAGGGATTTTCTACAATGAGCAGTTCTTC
>TRBJ2-1|TRBD2|TRBV27|many
CASSLSLKAGGLPGYNEQFF
TGTGCCAGCAGTTTATCGCTTAAAGCGGGAGGGCTTCCTGGGTACAATGAGCAGTTCTTC
>TRBJ1-4|NA|TRBV6-2/TRBV6-3|many
CASTSRTNEKLFF
TGTGCCAGCACGTCCAGAACTAATGAAAAACTGTTTTTT
>TRBJ2-3|TRBD1|TRBV28|many
CASSEGRGLSNTQYF
TGTGCCAGCAGTGAGGGCAGGGGGCTTTCAAATACGCAGTATTTT
>TRBJ2-7|NA|TRBV20-1|many
CSAFPPSSYEQYF
TGCAGTGCCTTCCCGCCCAGCTCCTACGAGCAGTACTTC
>TRBJ2-2|NA|TRBV19|NA
CASSIDGTGELFF
TGTGCCAGTAGTATAGATGGGACCGGGGAGCTGTTTTTT
>TRBJ1-2|NA|TRBV28|many
CASRTPGVYGYTF
TGTGCCAGCAGGACCCCAGGGGTCTATGGCTACACCTTC
>TRBJ1-5|NA|TRBV2|many
CASTGLSNQPQHF
TGTGCCAGCACCGGTCTCAGCAATCAGCCCCAGCATTTT
>TRBJ2-7|TRBD1|TRBV5-6|many
CASSYPGTGGHEQYF
TGTGCCAGCAGCTATCCCGGGACAGGGGGCCACGAGCAGTACTTC
>TRBJ2-5|TRBD1|TRBV27|few
CASSPAFSGGQETQYF
TGTGCCAGCAGTCCCGCTTTTTCAGGGGGCCAAGAGACCCAGTACTTC
>TRBJ1-2|TRBD1|TRBV11-2|NA
CASSFSDRGAGYTF
TGTGCCAGCAGCTTTTCGGACAGGGGAGCTGGCTACACCTTC
>TRBJ2-2|TRBD1|TRBV12-3/TRBV12-4|few
CASSGLRQGARTGELFF
TGTGCCAGCAGTGGGTTACGGCAGGGGGCGCGGACCGGGGAGCTGTTTTTT
>TRBJ2-2|NA|TRBV28|NA
CAPIAQGELFF
TGTGCCCCCATAGCCCAGGGGGAGCTGTTTTTT
>TRBJ1-4|TRBD1|TRBV5-8|NA
CASSLGQGALEKLFF
TGTGCCAGCAGCTTAGGACAGGGGGCTCTTGAAAAACTGTTTTTT
>TRBJ2-1|NA|TRBV7-2|NA
CASSFLTFSEQFF
TGTGCCAGCAGCTTTCTTACCTTTAGTGAGCAGTTCTTC
>TRBJ1-2|NA|TRBV20-1|many
CSARRGVGDYGYTF
TGCAGTGCTAGAAGGGGTGTGGGGGATTATGGCTACACCTTC
>TRBJ1-1|NA|TRBV5-1|NA
CASSLVQIARNTEAFF
TGCGCCAGCAGCTTGGTGCAGATTGCACGAAACACTGAAGCTTTCTTT
>TRBJ2-2|TRBD2|TRBV7-6|NA
CASSLRAGTSGALRGTGELFF
TGTGCCAGCAGCCTAAGAGCCGGGACTAGCGGGGCCCTTCGTGGCACCGGGGAGCTGTTTTTT
>TRBJ1-2|NA|TRBV20-1|NA
CSARWGNYGYTF
TGCAGTGCTAGATGGGGGAATTATGGCTACACCTTC
>TRBJ2-5|TRBD2|TRBV18|NA
CASSPERTSGTVTQYF
TGTGCCAGCTCCCCGGAAAGGACTAGCGGGACCGTGACCCAGTACTTC
>TRBJ2-1|TRBD1|TRBV7-2|NA
CASSEQGASYNEQFF
TGTGCCAGCAGCGAACAGGGGGCATCCTACAATGAGCAGTTCTTC
>TRBJ2-7|NA|TRBV28|many
CATRDGTSYEQYF
TGTGCCACCCGGGACGGGACCTCCTACGAGCAGTACTTC
>TRBJ1-1|NA|TRBV5-1|many
CASSLEPAAVRNTEAFF
TGCGCCAGCAGCTTGGAACCGGCGGCAGTACGGAACACTGAAGCTTTCTTT
>TRBJ2-7|NA|TRBV12-5|many
CASGLRVHEQYF
TGTGCTAGTGGTTTGAGGGTACACGAGCAGTACTTC
>TRBJ2-3|NA|TRBV2|many
CASTKAGGTDTQYF
TGTGCCAGCACTAAGGCGGGCGGCACAGATACGCAGTATTTT
>TRBJ2-3|TRBD2|TRBV24-1|few
CATGTSGSGTDTQYF
TGTGCCACCGGGACTAGCGGGAGTGGCACAGATACGCAGTATTTT
>TRBJ2-7|TRBD2|TRBV20-1|few
CSAEAGGVYEQYF
TGCAGTGCTGAAGCGGGGGGCGTCTACGAGCAGTACTTC
>TRBJ1-2|NA|TRBV7-8|many
CASSLAYAEREGGYTF
TGTGCCAGCAGCTTAGCTTACGCGGAACGAGAAGGGGGCTACACCTTC
>TRBJ2-5|TRBD1|TRBV2|few
CASSEGDRAPTSETQYF
TGTGCCAGCAGTGAAGGCGACAGGGCGCCAACATCGGAGACCCAGTACTTC
>TRBJ2-1|NA|TRBV24-1|NA
CATSLGNEQFF
TGTGCCACCAGTCTGGGTAATGAGCAGTTCTTC
>TRBJ2-7|NA|TRBV18|many
CASSPKTNTYEQYF
TGTGCCAGCTCACCCAAGACAAATACCTACGAGCAGTACTTC
>TRBJ2-5|TRBD2|TRBV7-8|many
CASSWGGLAGTQYF
TGTGCCAGCAGCTGGGGGGGACTAGCGGGTACCCAGTACTTC
>TRBJ2-6|NA|TRBV28|many
CASSLPKGGANVLTF
TGTGCCAGCAGTTTGCCGAAGGGGGGGGCCAACGTCCTGACTTTC
>TRBJ2-7|NA|TRBV11-2|many
CASSLDFYEQYF
TGTGCCAGCAGCTTAGATTTCTACGAGCAGTACTTC